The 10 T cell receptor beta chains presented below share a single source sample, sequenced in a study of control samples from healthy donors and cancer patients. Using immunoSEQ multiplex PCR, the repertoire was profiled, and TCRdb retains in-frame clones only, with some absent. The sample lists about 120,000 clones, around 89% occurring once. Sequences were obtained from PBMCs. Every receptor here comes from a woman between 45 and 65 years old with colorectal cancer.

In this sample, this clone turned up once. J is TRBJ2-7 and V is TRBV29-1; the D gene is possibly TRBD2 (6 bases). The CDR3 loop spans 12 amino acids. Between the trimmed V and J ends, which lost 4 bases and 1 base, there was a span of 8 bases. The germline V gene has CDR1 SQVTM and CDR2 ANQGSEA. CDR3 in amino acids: CSVAGGSYEQYF. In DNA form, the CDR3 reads TGCAGCGTTGCCGGGGGATCCTACGAGCAGTACTTC.

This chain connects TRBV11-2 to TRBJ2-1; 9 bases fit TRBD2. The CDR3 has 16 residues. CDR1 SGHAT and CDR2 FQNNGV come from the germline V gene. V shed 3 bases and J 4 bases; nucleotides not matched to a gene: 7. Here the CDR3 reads CASSFFAGGPYNEQFF. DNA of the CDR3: TGTGCCAGCAGCTTCTTTGCGGGAGGGCCATACAATGAGCAGTTCTTC.

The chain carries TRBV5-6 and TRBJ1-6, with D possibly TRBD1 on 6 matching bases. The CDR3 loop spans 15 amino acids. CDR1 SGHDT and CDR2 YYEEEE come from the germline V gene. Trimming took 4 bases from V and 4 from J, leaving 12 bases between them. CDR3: CASSRQTGYNSPLHF. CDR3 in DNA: TGTGCCAGCAGCCGGCAGACAGGATATAATTCACCCCTCCACTTT.

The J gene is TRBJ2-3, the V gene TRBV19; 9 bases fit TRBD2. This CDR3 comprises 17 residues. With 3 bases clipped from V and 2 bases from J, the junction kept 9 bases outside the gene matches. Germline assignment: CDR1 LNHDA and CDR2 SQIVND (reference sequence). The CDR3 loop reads CASSIPRLADNTDTQYF. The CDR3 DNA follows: TGTGCCAGTAGTATTCCGCGACTAGCGGATAACACAGATACGCAGTATTTT.

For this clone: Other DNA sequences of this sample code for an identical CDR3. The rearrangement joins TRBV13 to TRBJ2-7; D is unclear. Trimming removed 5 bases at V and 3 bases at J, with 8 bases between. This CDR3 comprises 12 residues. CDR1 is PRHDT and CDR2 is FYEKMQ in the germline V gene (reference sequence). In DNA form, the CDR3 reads TGTGCCAGCAGCCTCTCCAACTACGAGCAGTACTTC. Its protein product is CASSLSNYEQYF. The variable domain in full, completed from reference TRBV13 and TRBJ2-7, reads AAGVIQSPRHLIKEKRETATLKCYPIPRHDTVYWYQQGPGQDPQFLISFYEKMQSDKGSIPDRFSAQQFSDYHSELNMSSLELGDSALYFCASSLSNYEQYFGPGTRLTVT.

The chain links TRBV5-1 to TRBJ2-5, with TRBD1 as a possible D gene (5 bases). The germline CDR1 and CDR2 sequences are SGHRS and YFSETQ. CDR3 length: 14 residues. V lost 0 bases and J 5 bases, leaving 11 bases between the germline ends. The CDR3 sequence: CASSLALAGETQYF. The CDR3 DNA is TGCGCCAGCAGCTTGGCCTTAGCAGGGGAGACCCAGTACTTC.

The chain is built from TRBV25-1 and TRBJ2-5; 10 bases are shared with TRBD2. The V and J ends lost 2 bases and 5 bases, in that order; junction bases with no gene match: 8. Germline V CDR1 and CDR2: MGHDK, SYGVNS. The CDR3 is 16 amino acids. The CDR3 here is CASSEGEAGGWETQYF. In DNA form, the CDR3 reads TGTGCCAGCAGTGAAGGAGAAGCGGGGGGGTGGGAGACCCAGTACTTC.

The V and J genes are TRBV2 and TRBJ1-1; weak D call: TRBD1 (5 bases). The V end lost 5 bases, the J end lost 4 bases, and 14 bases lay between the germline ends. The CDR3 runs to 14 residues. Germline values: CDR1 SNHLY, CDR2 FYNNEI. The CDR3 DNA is TGTGCCAGCAGTCTCCTAGGAGACAGCACTGAAGCTTTCTTT. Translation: CASSLLGDSTEAFF. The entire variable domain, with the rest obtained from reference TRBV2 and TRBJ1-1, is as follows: EPEVTQTPSHQVTQMGQEVILRCVPISNHLYFYWYRQILGQKVEFLVSFYNNEISEKSEIFDDQFSVERPDGSNFTLKIRSTKLEDSAMYFCASSLLGDSTEAFFGQGTRLTVV.

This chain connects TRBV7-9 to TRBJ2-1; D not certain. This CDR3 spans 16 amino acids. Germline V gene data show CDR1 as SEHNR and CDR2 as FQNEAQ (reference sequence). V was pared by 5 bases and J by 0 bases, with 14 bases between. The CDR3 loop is CASSSLGWDSYNEQFF. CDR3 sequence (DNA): TGTGCCAGCAGCAGCTTGGGGTGGGACTCCTACAATGAGCAGTTCTTC.

The CDR3 nucleotides read TGTGCCAGCAGCTTGACTCCTGGAAACACCATATATTTT. It encodes CASSLTPGNTIYF. The genes are TRBV5-8 and TRBJ1-3, with D unresolved. Trimming removed 1 base from V and 2 bases from J, with 4 bases in between. This CDR3 spans 13 amino acids. The germline V gene has CDR1 SGHTS and CDR2 YDEGEE.